The present T cell receptor (beta chain) was sequenced within a study of blood T cell repertoires in COVID-19. Study background: Samples taken during acute and convalescent COVID-19 were collected in the United States, Italy and Spain. In each case, the material was cDNA or gDNA derived from T cells, B-cell-depleted T cells, or PBMCs.

This CDR3 region has 14 residues. Germline V lookup: CDR1 MNHEY, CDR2 SVGAGI. Authors' analysis steps: Amplification of reference gene primers provided the estimated nucleated cell counts. Clones were sequenced by immunoSEQ multiplex PCR, and TCRdb holds only the in-frame ones, with some missing. V, J and clone size reflect that table, while D and trimming were determined from the DNA. In the table there are about 170,000 clones, approximately 84% of which are singletons. In regard to this clone: Germline and junction disagree at one end, which may indicate a read error.

This chain uses TRBV6-5 with TRBJ1-1, with a tentative D call TRBD1 (6 bases). This TCR derives from an older man with active or convalescent COVID-19. The specimen sequenced was peripheral blood. CDR3: CASRYSTGLTEAFF. CDR3 DNA: TGTGCCAGCAGATACTCCACAGGGTTAACTGAAGCTTTCTTT.